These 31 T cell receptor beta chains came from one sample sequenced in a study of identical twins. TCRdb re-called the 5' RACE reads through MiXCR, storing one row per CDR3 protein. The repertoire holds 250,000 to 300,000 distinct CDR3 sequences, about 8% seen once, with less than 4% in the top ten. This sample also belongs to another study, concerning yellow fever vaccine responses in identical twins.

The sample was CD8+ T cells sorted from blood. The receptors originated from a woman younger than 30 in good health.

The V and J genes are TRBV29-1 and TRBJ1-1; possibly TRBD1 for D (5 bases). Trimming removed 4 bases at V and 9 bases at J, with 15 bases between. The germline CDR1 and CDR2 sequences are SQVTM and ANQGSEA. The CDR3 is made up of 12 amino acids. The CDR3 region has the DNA TGCAGCGTTGTGGGTGGGACGGCAAAAGCTTTCTTT. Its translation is CSVVGGTAKAFF.

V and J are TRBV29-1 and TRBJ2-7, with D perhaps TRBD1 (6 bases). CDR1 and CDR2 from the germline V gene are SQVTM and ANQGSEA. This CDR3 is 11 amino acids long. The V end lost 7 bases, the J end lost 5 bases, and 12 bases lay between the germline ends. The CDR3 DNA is TGCAGCGCTTCCAGGGGCGACGAGCAGTACTTC. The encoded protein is CSASRGDEQYF.

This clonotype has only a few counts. The CDR3 spells CSASPLRDSFEAFF. The CDR3, as DNA: TGCAGTGCTAGTCCCCTCCGGGACAGCTTTGAAGCTTTCTTT. The gene calls are TRBV20-1 and TRBJ1-1; 7 bases match TRBD1. The CDR3 is 14 amino acids. J gave up 7 bases and V 3 bases, and 11 bases lay outside the gene matches. Germline CDR1 and CDR2: DFQATT and SNEGSKA (reference sequence).

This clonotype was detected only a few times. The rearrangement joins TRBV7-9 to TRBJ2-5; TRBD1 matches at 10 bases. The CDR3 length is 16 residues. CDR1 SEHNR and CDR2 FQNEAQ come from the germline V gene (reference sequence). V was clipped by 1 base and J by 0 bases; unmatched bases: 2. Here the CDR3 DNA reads TGTGCCAGCAGCTTAGGGACAGGGGGTTACCAAGAGACCCAGTACTTC. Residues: CASSLGTGGYQETQYF.

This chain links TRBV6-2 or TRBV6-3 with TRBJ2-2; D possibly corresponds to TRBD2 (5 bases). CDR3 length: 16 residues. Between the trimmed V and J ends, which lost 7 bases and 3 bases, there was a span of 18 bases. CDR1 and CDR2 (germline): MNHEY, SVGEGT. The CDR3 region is CASKWTVGRHTGELFF. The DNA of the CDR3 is TGTGCCAGCAAGTGGACGGTGGGGAGACACACCGGGGAGCTGTTTTTT.

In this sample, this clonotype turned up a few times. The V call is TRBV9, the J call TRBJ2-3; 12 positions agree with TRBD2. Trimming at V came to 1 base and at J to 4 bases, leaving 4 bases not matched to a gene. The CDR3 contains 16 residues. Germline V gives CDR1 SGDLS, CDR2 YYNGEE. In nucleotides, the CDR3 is TGTGCCAGCAGCGTATCTAGCGGGGGGGTAGCAGATACGCAGTATTTT. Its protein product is CASSVSSGGVADTQYF.

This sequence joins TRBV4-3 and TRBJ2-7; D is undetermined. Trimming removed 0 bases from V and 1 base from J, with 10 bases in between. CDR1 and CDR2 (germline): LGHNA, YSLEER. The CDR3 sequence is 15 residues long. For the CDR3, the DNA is TGCGCCAGCAGCCAAGACCCAGCAGAGTCCTACGAGCAGTACTTC. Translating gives CASSQDPAESYEQYF.

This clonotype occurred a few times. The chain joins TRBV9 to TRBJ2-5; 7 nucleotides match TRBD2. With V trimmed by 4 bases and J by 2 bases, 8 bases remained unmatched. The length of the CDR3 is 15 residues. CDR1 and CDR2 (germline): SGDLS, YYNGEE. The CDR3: CASSPHGGRQETQYF. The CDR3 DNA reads TGTGCCAGCAGCCCCCACGGGGGGAGGCAAGAGACCCAGTACTTC.

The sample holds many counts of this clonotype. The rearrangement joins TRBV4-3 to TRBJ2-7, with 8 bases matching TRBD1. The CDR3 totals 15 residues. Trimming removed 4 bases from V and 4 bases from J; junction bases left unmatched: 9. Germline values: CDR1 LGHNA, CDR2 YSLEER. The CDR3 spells CASSLRQGPIYEQYF. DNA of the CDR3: TGCGCCAGCAGCCTAAGACAGGGGCCAATTTACGAGCAGTACTTC.

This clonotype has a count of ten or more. CDR3 in amino acids: CASSSSSGPGRTGELFF. The CDR3 DNA sequence: TGTGCCAGCAGTTCCAGCAGTGGGCCAGGCCGAACCGGGGAGCTGTTTTTT. The chain recombines TRBV6-5 with TRBJ2-2; D is unclear. In germline, CDR1 is MNHEY, CDR2 SVGAGI. Trimming stripped 4 bases from V and 5 bases from J, with 20 bases between. CDR3 length equals 17 residues.

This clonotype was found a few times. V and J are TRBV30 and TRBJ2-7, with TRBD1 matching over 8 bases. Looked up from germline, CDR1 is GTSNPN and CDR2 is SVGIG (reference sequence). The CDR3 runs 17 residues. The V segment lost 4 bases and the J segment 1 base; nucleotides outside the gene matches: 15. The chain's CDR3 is CAWTLQGAEDLSYEQYF. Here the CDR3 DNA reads TGTGCCTGGACCCTGCAGGGGGCGGAGGACTTGTCCTACGAGCAGTACTTC.

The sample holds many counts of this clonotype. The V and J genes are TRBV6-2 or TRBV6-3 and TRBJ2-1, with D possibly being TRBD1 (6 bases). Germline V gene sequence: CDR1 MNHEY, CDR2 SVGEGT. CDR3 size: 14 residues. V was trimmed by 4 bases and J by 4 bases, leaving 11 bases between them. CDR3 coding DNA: TGTGCCAGCAGTTTCCGGGACAAATACAATGAGCAGTTCTTC. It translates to CASSFRDKYNEQFF.

The CDR3 DNA is TGCAGCGCTGCGGGACACGGAGGGGTCTACGAGCAGTACTTC. Protein sequence: CSAAGHGGVYEQYF. The chain recombines TRBV29-1 with TRBJ2-7; D may be TRBD1 or TRBD2 (6 bases each). The V end lost 7 bases, the J end lost 3 bases, and 19 bases lay between the germline ends. Germline V gene data show CDR1 as SQVTM and CDR2 as ANQGSEA. The CDR3 runs 14 residues.

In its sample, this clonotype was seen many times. The CDR3 loop reads CASRGQGARLQQYF. The CDR3 DNA reads as TGTGCCAGCAGGGGACAGGGGGCACGTCTCCAGCAGTACTTC. J is TRBJ2-7 and V is TRBV12-3 or TRBV12-4; TRBD1 matches 12 bases. The CDR3 totals 14 residues. V shed 6 bases, J shed 8 bases, and the junction held 8 bases outside the gene matches.

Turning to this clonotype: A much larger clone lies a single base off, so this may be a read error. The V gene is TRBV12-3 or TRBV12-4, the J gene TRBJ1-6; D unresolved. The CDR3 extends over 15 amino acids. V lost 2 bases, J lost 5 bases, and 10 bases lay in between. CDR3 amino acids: CASSLFCTDNSPLHF. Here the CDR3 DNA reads TGTGCCAGCAGTTTATTCTGCACAGATAATTCACCCCTCCACTTT.

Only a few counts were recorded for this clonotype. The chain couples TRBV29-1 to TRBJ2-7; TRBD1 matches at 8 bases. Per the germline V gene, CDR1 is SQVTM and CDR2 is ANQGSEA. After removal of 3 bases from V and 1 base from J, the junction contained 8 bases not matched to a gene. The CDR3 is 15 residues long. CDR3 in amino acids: CSVESTGQESYEQYF. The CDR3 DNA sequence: TGCAGCGTTGAGAGCACGGGACAGGAGTCCTACGAGCAGTACTTC.

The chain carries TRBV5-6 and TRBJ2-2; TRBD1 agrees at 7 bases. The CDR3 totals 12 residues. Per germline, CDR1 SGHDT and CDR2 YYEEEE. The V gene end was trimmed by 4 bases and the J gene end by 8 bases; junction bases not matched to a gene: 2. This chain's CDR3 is CASSQGQGELFF. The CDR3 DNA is TGTGCCAGCAGCCAGGGACAGGGGGAGCTGTTTTTT.

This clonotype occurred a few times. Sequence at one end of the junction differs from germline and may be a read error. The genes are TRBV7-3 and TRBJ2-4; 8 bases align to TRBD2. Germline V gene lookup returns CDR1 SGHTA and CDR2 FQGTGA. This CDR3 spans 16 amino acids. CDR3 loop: CASSVTGGQGDNIQYF. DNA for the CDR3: TGTGCCAGCAGCGTAACGGGGGGGCAGGGAGATAACATTCAGTACTTC.

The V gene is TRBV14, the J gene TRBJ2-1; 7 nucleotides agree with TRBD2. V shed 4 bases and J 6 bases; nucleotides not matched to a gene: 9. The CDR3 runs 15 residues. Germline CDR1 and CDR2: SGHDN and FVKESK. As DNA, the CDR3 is TGTGCCAGCAGCCCTACTAGCGCCGGGGCCAATGAGCAGTTCTTC. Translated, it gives CASSPTSAGANEQFF.

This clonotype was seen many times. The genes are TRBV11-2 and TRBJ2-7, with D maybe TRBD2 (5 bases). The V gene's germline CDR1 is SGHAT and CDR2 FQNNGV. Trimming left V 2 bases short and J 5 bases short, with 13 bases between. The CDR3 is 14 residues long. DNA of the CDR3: TGTGCCAGCAGCTTAAATAGCGCTCCCGACGAGCAGTACTTC. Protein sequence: CASSLNSAPDEQYF.

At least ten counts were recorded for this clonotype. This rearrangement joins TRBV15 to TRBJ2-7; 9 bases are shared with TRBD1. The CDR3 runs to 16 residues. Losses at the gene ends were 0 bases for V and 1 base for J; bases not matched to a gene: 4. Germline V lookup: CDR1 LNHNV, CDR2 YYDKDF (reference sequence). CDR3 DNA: TGTGCCACCAGCAGAGAAGGGACAGGGTCGTCCTACGAGCAGTACTTC. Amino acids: CATSREGTGSSYEQYF.

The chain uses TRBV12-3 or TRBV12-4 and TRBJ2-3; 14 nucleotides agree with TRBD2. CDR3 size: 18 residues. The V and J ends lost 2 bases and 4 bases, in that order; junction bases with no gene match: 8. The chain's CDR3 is CASSLLGTSGSPADTQYF. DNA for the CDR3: TGTGCCAGCAGTTTACTGGGGACTAGCGGGAGTCCGGCAGATACGCAGTATTTT.

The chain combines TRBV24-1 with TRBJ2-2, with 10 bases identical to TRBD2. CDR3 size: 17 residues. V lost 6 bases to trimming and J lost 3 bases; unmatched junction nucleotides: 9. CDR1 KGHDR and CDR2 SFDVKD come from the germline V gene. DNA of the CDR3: TGTGCCACCAGTCCATGGGGGCTAGCGGGAGACACCGGGGAGCTGTTTTTT. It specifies CATSPWGLAGDTGELFF.

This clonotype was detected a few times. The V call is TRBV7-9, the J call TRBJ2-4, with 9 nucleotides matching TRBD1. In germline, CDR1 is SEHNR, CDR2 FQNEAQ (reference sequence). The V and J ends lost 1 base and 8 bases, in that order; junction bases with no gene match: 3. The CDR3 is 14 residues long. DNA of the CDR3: TGTGCCAGCAGCTTAGGACAGGGGGAGGACATTCAGTACTTC. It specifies CASSLGQGEDIQYF.

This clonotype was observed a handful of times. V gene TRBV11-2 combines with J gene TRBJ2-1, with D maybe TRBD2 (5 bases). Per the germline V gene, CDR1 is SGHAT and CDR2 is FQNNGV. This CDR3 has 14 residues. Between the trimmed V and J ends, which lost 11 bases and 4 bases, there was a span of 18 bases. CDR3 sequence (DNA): TGTGCCGGAAAGTCCTCAGGCGGGTACAATGAGCAGTTCTTC. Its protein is CAGKSSGGYNEQFF.

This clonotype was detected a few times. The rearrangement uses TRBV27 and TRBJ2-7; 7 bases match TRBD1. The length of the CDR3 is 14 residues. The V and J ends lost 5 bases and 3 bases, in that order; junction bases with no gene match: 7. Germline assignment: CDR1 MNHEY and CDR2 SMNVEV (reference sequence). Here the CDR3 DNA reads TGTGCCAGCAGTCCTCTTGACAGGGACTACGAGCAGTACTTC. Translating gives CASSPLDRDYEQYF.

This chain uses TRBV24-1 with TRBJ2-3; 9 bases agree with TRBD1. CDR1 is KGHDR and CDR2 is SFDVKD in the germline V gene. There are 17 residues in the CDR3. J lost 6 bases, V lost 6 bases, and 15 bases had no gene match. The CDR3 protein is CATSIGLLGQGVDTQYF. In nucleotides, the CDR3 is TGTGCCACCAGTATCGGCCTTCTGGGACAGGGAGTGGATACGCAGTATTTT.

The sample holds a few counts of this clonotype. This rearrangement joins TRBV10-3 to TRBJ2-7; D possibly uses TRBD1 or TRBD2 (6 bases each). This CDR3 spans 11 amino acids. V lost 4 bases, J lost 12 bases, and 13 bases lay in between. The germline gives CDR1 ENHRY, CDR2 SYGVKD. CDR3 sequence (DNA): TGTGCCATCAGTGGAGGGGGGCCGTGGTACTTC. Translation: CAISGGGPWYF.

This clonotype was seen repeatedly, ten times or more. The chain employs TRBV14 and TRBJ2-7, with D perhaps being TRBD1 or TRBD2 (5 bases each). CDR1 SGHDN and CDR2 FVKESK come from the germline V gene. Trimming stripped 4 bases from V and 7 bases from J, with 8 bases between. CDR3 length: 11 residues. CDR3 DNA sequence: TGTGCCAGCAGCCTCTGGGGGGAGCAGTACTTC. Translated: CASSLWGEQYF.

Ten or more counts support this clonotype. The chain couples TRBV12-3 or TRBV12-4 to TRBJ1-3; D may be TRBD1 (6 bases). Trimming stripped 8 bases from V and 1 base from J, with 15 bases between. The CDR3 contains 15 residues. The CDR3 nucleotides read TGTGCCAGCCCCTCGGCGGGGGCATCTGGAAACACCATATATTTT. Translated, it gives CASPSAGASGNTIYF.

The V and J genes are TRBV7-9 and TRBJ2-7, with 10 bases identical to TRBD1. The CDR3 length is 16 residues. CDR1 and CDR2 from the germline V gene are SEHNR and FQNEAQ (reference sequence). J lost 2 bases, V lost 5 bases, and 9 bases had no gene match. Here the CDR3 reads CASSQMSGTGAYEQYF. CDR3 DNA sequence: TGTGCCAGCAGCCAGATGAGTGGGACAGGGGCCTACGAGCAGTACTTC.